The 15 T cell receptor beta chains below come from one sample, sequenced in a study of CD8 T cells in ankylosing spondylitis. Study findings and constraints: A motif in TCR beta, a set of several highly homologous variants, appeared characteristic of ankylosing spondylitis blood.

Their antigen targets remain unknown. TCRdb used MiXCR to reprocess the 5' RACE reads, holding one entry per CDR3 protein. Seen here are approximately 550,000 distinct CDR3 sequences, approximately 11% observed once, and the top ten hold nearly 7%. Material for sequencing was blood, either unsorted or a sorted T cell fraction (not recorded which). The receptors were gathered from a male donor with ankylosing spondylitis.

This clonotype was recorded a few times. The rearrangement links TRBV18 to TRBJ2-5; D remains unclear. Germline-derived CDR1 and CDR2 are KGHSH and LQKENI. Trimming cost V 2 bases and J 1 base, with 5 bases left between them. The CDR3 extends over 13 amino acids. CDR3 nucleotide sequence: TGTGCCAGCTCACCAGCAAGCCAAGAGACCCAGTACTTC. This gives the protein CASSPASQETQYF. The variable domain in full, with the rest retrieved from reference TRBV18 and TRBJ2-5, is NAGVMQNPRHLVRRRGQEARLRCSPMKGHSHVYWYRQLPEEGLKFMVYLQKENIIDESGMPKERFSAEFPKEGPSILRIQQVVRGDSAAYFCASSPASQETQYFGPGTRLLVL.

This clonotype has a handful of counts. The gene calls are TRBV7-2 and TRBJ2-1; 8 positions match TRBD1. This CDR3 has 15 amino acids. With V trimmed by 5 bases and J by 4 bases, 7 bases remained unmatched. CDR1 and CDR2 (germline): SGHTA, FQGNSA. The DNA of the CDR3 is TGTGCCAGCAGCATCCAGGGGGCGACATACAATGAGCAGTTCTTC. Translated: CASSIQGATYNEQFF.

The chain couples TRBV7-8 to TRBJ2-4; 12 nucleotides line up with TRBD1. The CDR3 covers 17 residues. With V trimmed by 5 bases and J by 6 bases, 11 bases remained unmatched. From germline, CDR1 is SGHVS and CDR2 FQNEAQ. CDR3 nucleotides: TGTGCCAGCAGCCCCGGGACAGGGGGCCAGGCGGCAAACATTCAGTACTTC. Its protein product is CASSPGTGGQAANIQYF.

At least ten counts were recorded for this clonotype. CDR3 protein: CASSYSGSTDTQYF. The CDR3 nucleotides read TGTGCCAGCAGTTACTCGGGCAGCACAGATACGCAGTATTTT. This sequence joins TRBV6-5 and TRBJ2-3; D gene uncertain. This CDR3 spans 14 amino acids. Germline V gene sequence: CDR1 MNHEY, CDR2 SVGAGI. V was clipped by 0 bases and J by 0 bases, with 4 bases between them.

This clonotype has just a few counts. The CDR3 DNA reads as TGTGCCAGCAGCTTGGTTTCAACAGGGGATGGCTACACCTTC. As protein: CASSLVSTGDGYTF. The V and J genes are TRBV5-6 and TRBJ1-2; 7 bases align to TRBD1. CDR3 size: 14 residues. The trim removed 0 bases at V and 6 bases at J, leaving 5 bases unmatched. Germline V gene lookup returns CDR1 SGHDT and CDR2 YYEEEE. Full variable domain (outside the CDR3, taken from reference TRBV5-6 and TRBJ1-2): DAGVTQSPTHLIKTRGQQVTLRCSPKSGHDTVSWYQQALGQGPQFIFQYYEEEERQRGNFPDRFSGHQFPNYSSELNVNALLLGDSALYLCASSLVSTGDGYTFGSGTRLTVV.

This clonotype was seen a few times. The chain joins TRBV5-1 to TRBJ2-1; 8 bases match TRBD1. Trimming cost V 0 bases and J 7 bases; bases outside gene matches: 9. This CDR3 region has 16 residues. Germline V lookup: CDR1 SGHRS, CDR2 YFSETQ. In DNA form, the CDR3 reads TGCGCCAGCAGCTTGGTAGGGACAGGAAGGAGGAATGAGCAGTTCTTC. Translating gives CASSLVGTGRRNEQFF.

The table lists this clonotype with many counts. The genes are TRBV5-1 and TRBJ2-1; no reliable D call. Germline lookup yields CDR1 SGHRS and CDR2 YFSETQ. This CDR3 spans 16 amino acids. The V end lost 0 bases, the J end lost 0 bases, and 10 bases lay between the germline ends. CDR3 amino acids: CASSLGLLSSYNEQFF. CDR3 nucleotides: TGCGCCAGCAGCTTGGGGCTGCTAAGCTCCTACAATGAGCAGTTCTTC.

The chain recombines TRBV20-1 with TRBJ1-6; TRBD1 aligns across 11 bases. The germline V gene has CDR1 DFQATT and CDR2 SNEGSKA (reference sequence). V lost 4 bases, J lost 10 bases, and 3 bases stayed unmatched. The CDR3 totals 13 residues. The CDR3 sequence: CSATGQGVSPLHF. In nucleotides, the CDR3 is TGCAGTGCTACGGGACAGGGGGTATCACCCCTCCACTTT.

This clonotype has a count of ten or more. The CDR3 spells CASSLGVGEQYV. Written as DNA, the CDR3 is TGTGCCAGCAGCTTAGGAGTCGGCGAGCAGTACGTC. The chain couples TRBV7-9 to TRBJ2-7; D not resolved. V shed 1 base and J shed 6 bases, with 7 bases lying between them. This CDR3 is 12 amino acids long. The germline CDR1 and CDR2 sequences are SEHNR and FQNEAQ (reference sequence).

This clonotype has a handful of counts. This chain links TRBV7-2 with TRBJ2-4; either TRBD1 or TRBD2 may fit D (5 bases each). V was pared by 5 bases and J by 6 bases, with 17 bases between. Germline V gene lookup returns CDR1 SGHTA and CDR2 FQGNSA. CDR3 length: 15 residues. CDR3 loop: CASSPAVGGRNIQYF. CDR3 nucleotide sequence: TGTGCCAGCAGCCCCGCCGTTGGGGGTAGAAACATTCAGTACTTC.

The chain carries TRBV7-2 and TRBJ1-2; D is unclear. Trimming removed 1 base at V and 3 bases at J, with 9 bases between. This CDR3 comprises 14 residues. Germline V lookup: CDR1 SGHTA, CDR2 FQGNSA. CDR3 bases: TGTGCCAGCAGCTTAGATGGGAACGACTATGGCTACACCTTC. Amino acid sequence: CASSLDGNDYGYTF.

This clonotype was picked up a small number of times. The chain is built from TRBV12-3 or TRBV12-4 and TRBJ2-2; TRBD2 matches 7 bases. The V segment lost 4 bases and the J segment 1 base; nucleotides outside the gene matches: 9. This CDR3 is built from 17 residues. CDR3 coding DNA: TGTGCCAGCAGTTCCGACCTAGCGGTCAGGAACACCGGGGAGCTGTTTTTT. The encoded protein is CASSSDLAVRNTGELFF.

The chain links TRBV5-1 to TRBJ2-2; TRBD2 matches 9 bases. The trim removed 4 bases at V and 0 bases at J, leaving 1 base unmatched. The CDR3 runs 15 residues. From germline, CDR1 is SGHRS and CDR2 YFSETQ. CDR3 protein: CASSQREANTGELFF. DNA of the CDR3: TGCGCCAGCAGCCAGCGGGAGGCGAACACCGGGGAGCTGTTTTTT.

This chain's CDR3 is CASSFGGGLEAFF. The CDR3 DNA sequence: TGCGCCAGCAGCTTCGGAGGGGGCCTAGAAGCTTTCTTT. The chain carries TRBV5-1 and TRBJ1-1; 7 bases are a match to TRBD1. CDR1 SGHRS and CDR2 YFSETQ come from the germline V gene. After removal of 2 bases from V and 8 bases from J, the junction contained 6 bases not matched to a gene. CDR3 length equals 13 residues.

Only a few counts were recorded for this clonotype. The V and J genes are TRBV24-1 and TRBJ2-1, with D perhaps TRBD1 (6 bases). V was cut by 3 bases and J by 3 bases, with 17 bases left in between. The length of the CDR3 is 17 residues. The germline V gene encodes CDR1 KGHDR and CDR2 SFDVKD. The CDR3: CATSDRTALTHYNEQFF. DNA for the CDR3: TGTGCCACCAGTGATCGGACAGCCCTGACTCACTACAATGAGCAGTTCTTC.